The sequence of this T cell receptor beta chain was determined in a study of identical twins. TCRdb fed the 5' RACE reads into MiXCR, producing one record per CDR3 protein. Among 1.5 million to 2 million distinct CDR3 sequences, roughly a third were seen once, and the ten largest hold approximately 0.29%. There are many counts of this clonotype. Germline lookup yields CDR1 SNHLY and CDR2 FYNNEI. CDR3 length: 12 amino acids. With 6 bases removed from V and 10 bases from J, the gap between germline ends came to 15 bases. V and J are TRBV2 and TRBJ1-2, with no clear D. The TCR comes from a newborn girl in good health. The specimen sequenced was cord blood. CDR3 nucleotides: TGTGCCAGCAGACCCCCGGGATTGGTCTACACCTTC. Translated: CASRPPGLVYTF.